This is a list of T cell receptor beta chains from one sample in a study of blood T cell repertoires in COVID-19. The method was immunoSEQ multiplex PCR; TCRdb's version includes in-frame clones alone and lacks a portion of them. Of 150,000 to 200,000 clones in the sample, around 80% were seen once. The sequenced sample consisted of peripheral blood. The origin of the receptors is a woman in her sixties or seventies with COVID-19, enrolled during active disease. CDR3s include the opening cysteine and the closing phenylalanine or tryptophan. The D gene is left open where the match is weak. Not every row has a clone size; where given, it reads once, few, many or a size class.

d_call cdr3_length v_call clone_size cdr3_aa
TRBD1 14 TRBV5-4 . CASSRDRGLTEAFF
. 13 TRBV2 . CASSWEGYYGYTF
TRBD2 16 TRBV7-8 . CASSRRERSSYNEQFF
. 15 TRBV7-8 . CASSGVRDTPYEQYF
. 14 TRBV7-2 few CASSLGLTEETQYF
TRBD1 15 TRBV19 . CASRWGTGAGQPQHF
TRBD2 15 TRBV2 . CASSDRYGGGNEQFF
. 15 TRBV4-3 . CASSQERGGSEKLFF
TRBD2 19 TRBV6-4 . CASSDSLSRKDSSGIEGYF
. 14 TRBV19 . CASSIGLEKTEAFF
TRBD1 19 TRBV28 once CASSLAGSPGQGLPETQYF
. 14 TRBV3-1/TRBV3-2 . CASSQEAGNYGYTF
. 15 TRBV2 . CASNPESGAGSPLHF
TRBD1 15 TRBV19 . CASSIRGQGNSPLHF